The entry below gives a single T cell receptor beta chain sequence along with its context. These data are taken from a study of T cell repertoires in cytomegalovirus infection. Study-level background: An indication of both CMV infection and matching HLA type came from public TCR beta signatures.

TCRdb re-called the reads with MiXCR, one entry per CDR3 protein. The table shows some 440,000 distinct CDR3 sequences, with roughly 31% occurring only once. CDR1 and CDR2 from the germline V gene are LNHDA and SQIVND (reference sequence). This CDR3 spans 15 amino acids. Trimming at V came to 8 bases and at J to 9 bases, leaving 13 bases not matched to a gene. The origin of this receptor is a human donor in good health (CMV status not recorded). Some clones in this sample may be carry-over from other donors' samples. The chain links TRBV19 to TRBJ1-6, with TRBD1 identical over 7 bases. Material for sequencing was PBMCs. For the CDR3, the DNA is TGTGCCAGTTCAAGACGACAGGGTATAGGTTCACCCCTCCACTTT. It encodes CASSRRQGIGSPLHF.